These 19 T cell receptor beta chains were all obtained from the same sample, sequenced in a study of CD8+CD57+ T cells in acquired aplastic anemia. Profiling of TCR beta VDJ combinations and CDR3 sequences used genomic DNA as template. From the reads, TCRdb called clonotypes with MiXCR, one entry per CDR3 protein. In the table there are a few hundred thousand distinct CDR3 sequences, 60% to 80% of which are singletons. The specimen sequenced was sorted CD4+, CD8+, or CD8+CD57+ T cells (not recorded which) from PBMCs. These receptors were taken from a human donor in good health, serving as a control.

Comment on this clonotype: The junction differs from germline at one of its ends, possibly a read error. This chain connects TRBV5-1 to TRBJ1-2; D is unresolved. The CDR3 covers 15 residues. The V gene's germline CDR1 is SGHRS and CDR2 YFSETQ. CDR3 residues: CASSPGGPLYNGYTF. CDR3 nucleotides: TGTGCCAGCAGCCCGGGCGGCCCTCTCTATAATGGCTACACCTTC.

CDR3 protein: CSVLRAYEQYF. CDR3 DNA sequence: TGCAGTGTTCTACGGGCCTACGAGCAGTACTTC. V usage is TRBV20-1 and J usage is TRBJ2-7, with D unresolved. In germline, CDR1 is DFQATT, CDR2 SNEGSKA (reference sequence). CDR3 size: 11 residues. V was pared by 7 bases and J by 2 bases, with 9 bases between.

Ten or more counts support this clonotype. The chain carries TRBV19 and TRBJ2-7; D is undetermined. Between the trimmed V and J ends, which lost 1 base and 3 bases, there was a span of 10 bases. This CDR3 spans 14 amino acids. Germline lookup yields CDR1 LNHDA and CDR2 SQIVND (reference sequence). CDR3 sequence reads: CASSIGADLYEQYF. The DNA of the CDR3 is TGTGCCAGTAGTATAGGGGCGGACCTCTACGAGCAGTACTTC.

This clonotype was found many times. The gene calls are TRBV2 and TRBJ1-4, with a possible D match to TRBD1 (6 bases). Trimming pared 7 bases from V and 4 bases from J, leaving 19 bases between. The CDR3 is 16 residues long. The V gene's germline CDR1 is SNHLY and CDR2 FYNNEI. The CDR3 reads CASIRTAGGRNEKLFF. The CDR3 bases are TGTGCCAGCATCAGGACCGCCGGGGGCCGTAATGAAAAACTGTTTTTT.

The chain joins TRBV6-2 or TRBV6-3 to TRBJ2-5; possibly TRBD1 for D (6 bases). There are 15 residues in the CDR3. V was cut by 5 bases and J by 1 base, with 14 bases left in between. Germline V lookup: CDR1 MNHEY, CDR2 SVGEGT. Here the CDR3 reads CASSPRRDTQETQYF. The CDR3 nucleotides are TGTGCCAGCAGTCCCCGCCGGGACACCCAAGAGACCCAGTACTTC.

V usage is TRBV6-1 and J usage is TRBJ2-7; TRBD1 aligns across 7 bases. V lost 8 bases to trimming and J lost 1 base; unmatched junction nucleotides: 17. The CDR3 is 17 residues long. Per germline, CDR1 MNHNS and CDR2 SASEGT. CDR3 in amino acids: CASDYVRRQGWSYEQYF. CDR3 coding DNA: TGTGCCAGCGACTACGTGCGCCGACAGGGTTGGTCCTACGAGCAGTACTTC.

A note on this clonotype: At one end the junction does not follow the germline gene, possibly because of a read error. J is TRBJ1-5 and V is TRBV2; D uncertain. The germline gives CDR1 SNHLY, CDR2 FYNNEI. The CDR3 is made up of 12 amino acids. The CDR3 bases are TGTGCCAGCAGCGAAGATGCTCAGCCGAAGCATTTT. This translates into CASSEDAQPKHF. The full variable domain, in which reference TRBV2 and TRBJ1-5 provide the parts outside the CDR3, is EPEVTQTPSHQVTQMGQEVILRCVPISNHLYFYWYRQILGQKVEFLVSFYNNEISEKSEIFDDQFSVERPDGSNFTLKIRSTKLEDSAMYFCASSEDAQPKHFGDGTRLSIL.

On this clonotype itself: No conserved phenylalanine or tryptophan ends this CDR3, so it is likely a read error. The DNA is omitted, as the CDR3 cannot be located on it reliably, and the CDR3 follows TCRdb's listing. CDR3 in amino acids: CASSQDVTG. V usage is TRBV4-2 and J usage is TRBJ2-7; TRBD1 reflects the table's D call only, with no check against the DNA. From germline, CDR1 is LGHNA and CDR2 YNFKEQ. The CDR3 contains 9 residues when both ends are counted.

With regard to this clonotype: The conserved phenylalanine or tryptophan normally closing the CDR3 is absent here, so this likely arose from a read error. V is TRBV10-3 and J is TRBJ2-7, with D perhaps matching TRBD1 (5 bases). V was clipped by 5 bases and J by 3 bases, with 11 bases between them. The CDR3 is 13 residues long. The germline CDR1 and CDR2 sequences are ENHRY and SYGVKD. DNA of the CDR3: TGTGCCATCAGTTTAGGGGAAAGCTACGAGCAGTACCTC. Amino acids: CAISLGESYEQYL.

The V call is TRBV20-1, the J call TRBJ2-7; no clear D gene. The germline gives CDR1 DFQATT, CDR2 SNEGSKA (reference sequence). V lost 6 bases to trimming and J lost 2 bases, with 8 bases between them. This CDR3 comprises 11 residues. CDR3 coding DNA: TGCAGTGCCAGGTGGACCTACGAGCAGTACTTC. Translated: CSARWTYEQYF.

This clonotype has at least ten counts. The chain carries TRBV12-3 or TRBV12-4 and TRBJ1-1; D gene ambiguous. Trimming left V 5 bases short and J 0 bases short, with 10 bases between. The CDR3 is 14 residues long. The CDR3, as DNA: TGTGCCAGCAGTGTCGCCGAACTGAACACTGAAGCTTTCTTT. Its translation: CASSVAELNTEAFF.

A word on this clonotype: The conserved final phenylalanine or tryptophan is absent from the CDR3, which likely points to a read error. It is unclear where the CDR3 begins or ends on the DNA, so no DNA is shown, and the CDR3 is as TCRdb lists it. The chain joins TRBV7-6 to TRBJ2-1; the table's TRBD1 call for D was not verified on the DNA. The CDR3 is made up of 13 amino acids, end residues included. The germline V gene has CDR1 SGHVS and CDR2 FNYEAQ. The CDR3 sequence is CASSSGQDSAYEQ.

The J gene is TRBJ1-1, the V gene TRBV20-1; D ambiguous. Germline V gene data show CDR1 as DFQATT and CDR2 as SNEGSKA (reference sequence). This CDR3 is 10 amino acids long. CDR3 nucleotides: TGCAGCGCTGAGTCTACAGAAGCTTTCTTT. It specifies CSAESTEAFF.

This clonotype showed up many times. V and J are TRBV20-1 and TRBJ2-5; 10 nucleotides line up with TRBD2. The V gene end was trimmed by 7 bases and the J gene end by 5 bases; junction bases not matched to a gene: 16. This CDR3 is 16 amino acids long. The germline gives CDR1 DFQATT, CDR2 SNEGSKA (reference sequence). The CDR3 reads CSVQGGVAGGTETQYF. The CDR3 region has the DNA TGCAGTGTCCAAGGGGGGGTAGCGGGGGGTACGGAGACCCAGTACTTC.

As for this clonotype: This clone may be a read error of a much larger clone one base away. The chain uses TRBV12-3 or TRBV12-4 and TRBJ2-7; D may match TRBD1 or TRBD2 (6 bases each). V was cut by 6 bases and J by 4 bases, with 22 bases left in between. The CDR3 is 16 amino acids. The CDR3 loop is CASRSGDSRVYYEQYF. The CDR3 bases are TGTGCCAGCAGGTCAGGGGACTCCAGGGTTTATTACGAGCAGTACTTC.

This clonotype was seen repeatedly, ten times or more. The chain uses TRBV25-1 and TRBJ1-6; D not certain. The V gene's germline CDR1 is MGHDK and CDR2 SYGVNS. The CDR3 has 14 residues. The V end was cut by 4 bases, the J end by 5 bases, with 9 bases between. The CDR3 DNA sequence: TGTGCCAGCAGTGCATTCGGGGATAATTCACCCCTCCACTTT. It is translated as CASSAFGDNSPLHF.

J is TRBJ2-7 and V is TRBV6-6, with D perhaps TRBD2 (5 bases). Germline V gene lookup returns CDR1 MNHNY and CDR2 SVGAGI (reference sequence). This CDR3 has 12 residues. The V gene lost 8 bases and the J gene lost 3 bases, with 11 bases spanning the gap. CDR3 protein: CASEGGSYEQYF. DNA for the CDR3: TGTGCCAGCGAGGGTGGCAGCTACGAGCAGTACTTC.

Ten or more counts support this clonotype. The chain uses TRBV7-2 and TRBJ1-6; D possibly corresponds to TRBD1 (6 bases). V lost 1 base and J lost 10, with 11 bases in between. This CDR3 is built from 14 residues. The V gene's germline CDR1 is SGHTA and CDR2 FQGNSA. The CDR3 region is CASSLVGQGSPLHF. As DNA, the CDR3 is TGTGCCAGCAGCTTAGTGGGACAAGGGTCACCCCTCCACTTT. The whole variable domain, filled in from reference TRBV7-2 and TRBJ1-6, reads GAGVSQSPSNKVTEKGKDVELRCDPISGHTALYWYRQSLGQGLEFLIYFQGNSAPDKSGLPSDRFSAERTGGSVSTLTIQRTQQEDSAVYLCASSLVGQGSPLHFGNGTRLTVT.

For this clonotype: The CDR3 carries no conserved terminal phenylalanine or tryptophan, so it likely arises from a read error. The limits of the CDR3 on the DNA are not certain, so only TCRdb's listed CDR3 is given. Here the CDR3 reads CASSSGYGYTFGS. The chain recombines TRBV7-2 with TRBJ1-6. The CDR3 numbers 13 amino acids, ends counted. Germline CDR1 SGHTA, CDR2 FQGNSA.